The 15 T cell receptor beta chains presented below share a single source sample, sequenced in a study of blood T cell repertoires in COVID-19. Some clones are missing from TCRdb's copy, which holds only in-frame ones; the method was immunoSEQ multiplex PCR. This table holds 230,000 or so clones, 80% to 85% found once. The sample consisted of peripheral blood. All receptors come from a human donor in a cohort sampled during active COVID-19.

J is TRBJ1-4 and V is TRBV5-1; weak D call: TRBD1 (5 bases). In germline, CDR1 is SGHRS, CDR2 YFSETQ. CDR3 length: 14 residues. V was trimmed by 5 bases and J by 2 bases, leaving 10 bases between them. CDR3 sequence: CASRSGETNEKLFF. CDR3 nucleotides: TGCGCCAGCAGATCGGGGGAGACTAATGAAAAACTGTTTTTT.

This sequence joins TRBV11-2 and TRBJ2-7; D is possibly TRBD1 (5 bases). The CDR3 has 15 residues. CDR1 and CDR2 from the germline V gene are SGHAT and FQNNGV. V was pared by 0 bases and J by 3 bases, with 12 bases between. The CDR3 loop reads CASSLDAPGNYEQYF. The CDR3 DNA reads TGTGCCAGCAGCTTAGATGCCCCAGGGAACTACGAGCAGTACTTC.

The chain has TRBV5-4 and TRBJ2-2, with 10 bases lining up with TRBD2. The CDR3 has 16 amino acids. Per germline, CDR1 SGHNT and CDR2 YYREEE (reference sequence). V was pared by 4 bases and J by 1 base, with 4 bases of the junction left unmatched. CDR3 loop: CASSPTSGLNTGELFF. DNA for the CDR3: TGTGCCAGCAGCCCGACTAGCGGGCTGAACACCGGGGAGCTGTTTTTT.

The CDR3 DNA sequence: TGTGCCAGTAGTATAGATCAAGACGCCACCCCGAGGCGCAATCAGCCCCAGCATTTT. This translates into CASSIDQDATPRRNQPQHF. V usage is TRBV19 and J usage is TRBJ1-5; D gene ambiguous. Germline loops: CDR1 LNHDA, CDR2 SQIVND (reference sequence). V was trimmed by 0 bases and J by 2 bases, leaving 20 bases between them. This CDR3 has 19 residues.

The chain carries TRBV28 and TRBJ2-1; 12 nucleotides align to TRBD1. CDR1 MDHEN and CDR2 SYDVKM come from the germline V gene. This CDR3 contains 15 residues. After removal of 5 bases from V and 8 bases from J, the junction contained 7 bases not matched to a gene. The CDR3 sequence is CASSTRDRGHDEQFF. The DNA of the CDR3 is TGTGCCAGCAGTACCCGGGACAGGGGGCACGATGAGCAGTTCTTC.

The chain couples TRBV30 to TRBJ2-7, with TRBD1 matching 9 bases. Germline trimming cut 2 bases from V and 3 bases from J; bases unmatched to any gene: 5. The CDR3 spans 14 residues. Germline assignment: CDR1 GTSNPN and CDR2 SVGIG (reference sequence). The CDR3 region is CAWSPGTGNYEQYF. In DNA form, the CDR3 reads TGTGCCTGGAGTCCCGGGACAGGGAACTACGAGCAGTACTTC.

The chain has TRBV28 and TRBJ2-7; 12 nucleotides agree with TRBD2. The CDR3 extends over 17 amino acids. The germline V gene encodes CDR1 MDHEN and CDR2 SYDVKM. Unmatched junction bases numbered 5, after V lost 2 bases and J lost 0 bases. CDR3 residues: CASSLLAGGSSSYEQYF. In DNA, the CDR3 is TGTGCCAGCAGTTTACTAGCGGGAGGGTCGAGCTCCTACGAGCAGTACTTC.

This clone has a handful of counts. The chain recombines TRBV5-1 with TRBJ2-1, with no clear D. Deletions cut 4 bases from V and 7 bases from J, with 6 bases between. CDR3 length: 11 residues. The germline V gene encodes CDR1 SGHRS and CDR2 YFSETQ. This chain's CDR3 is CASSRWNEQFF. CDR3 coding DNA: TGCGCCAGCAGCCGGTGGAATGAGCAGTTCTTC.

The chain combines TRBV11-2 with TRBJ1-1; the D gene is possibly TRBD1 (5 bases). From germline, CDR1 is SGHAT and CDR2 FQNNGV. V was pared by 4 bases and J by 4 bases, with 10 bases between. The CDR3 length is 13 residues. The CDR3 spells CASSSGLGTEAFF. As DNA, the CDR3 is TGTGCCAGCAGCTCAGGGTTGGGCACTGAAGCTTTCTTT.

This clone was seen once. The genes are TRBV6-4 and TRBJ2-1; 10 bases are a match to TRBD2. The trim removed 10 bases at V and 5 bases at J, leaving 5 bases unmatched. Germline values: CDR1 MRHNA, CDR2 SNTAGT. The CDR3 is made up of 13 amino acids. CDR3 nucleotides: TGTGCCAAACTAGCGGGGAATAACAATGAGCAGTTCTTC. It encodes CAKLAGNNNEQFF.

This clone occurred a few times. Within the sample, other DNA sequences also encode this same CDR3. The chain carries TRBV28 and TRBJ1-2; 9 bases agree with TRBD1. Germline assignment: CDR1 MDHEN and CDR2 SYDVKM. Trimming removed 5 bases from V and 6 bases from J; junction bases left unmatched: 7. This CDR3 is 14 amino acids long. The CDR3 coding sequence is TGTGCCAGCAGTCCCCCGGACAGGGGCCATGGCTACACCTTC. Translated: CASSPPDRGHGYTF.

The chain links TRBV7-9 to TRBJ2-7; 11 bases fit TRBD2. CDR1 and CDR2 from the germline V gene are SEHNR and FQNEAQ (reference sequence). The CDR3 is 13 amino acids. Trimming cost V 5 bases and J 7 bases; bases outside gene matches: 4. In DNA, the CDR3 is TGTGCCAGCAGCCTTCGACTAGCGGGGGAGCAGTACTTC. This codes for CASSLRLAGEQYF.

J is TRBJ2-7 and V is TRBV28; D might be TRBD1 (7 bases). CDR1 is MDHEN and CDR2 is SYDVKM in the germline V gene. V was cut by 1 base and J by 3 bases, with 13 bases left in between. CDR3 size: 15 residues. CDR3 residues: CASSLSRQGGYEQYF. The CDR3 bases are TGTGCCAGCAGTTTATCGCGACAGGGAGGCTACGAGCAGTACTTC. Supplemented by reference TRBV28 and TRBJ2-7, the full variable domain reads DVKVTQSSRYLVKRTGEKVFLECVQDMDHENMFWYRQDPGLGLRLIYFSYDVKMKEKGDIPEGYSVSREKKERFSLILESASTNQTSMYLCASSLSRQGGYEQYFGPGTRLTVT.

This chain joins TRBV28 and TRBJ1-6, with D unclear. This CDR3 has 13 residues. V was clipped by 10 bases and J by 8 bases, with 15 bases between them. CDR1 is MDHEN and CDR2 is SYDVKM in the germline V gene. The CDR3 region has the DNA TGTGCCACCCGTCGAGGGCTCGATTCACCCCTCCACTTT. Its protein product is CATRRGLDSPLHF.

By proportion, this clone is medium-sized (0.01 to 0.1%). The chain links TRBV27 to TRBJ1-4; D is possibly TRBD1 (5 bases). This CDR3 is built from 14 residues. The germline gives CDR1 MNHEY, CDR2 SMNVEV (reference sequence). Trimming took off 4 bases at V and 4 bases at J, with 10 bases between the two ends. The CDR3 bases are TGTGCCAGCAGTTGGCGGGGGGGTAATGAAAAACTGTTTTTT. Its protein is CASSWRGGNEKLFF.